These 32 T cell receptor beta chains share one sample of origin, sequenced in a study of CD8+CD57+ T cells in acquired aplastic anemia. Genomic DNA served as template for TCR beta VDJ and CDR3 profiling. Using its own MiXCR run on the reads, TCRdb lists one record per CDR3 protein. Of about 270,000 distinct CDR3 sequences listed, approximately 55% are singletons. Material for sequencing was sorted CD4+, CD8+, or CD8+CD57+ T cells (not recorded which) from PBMCs. Receptors were obtained from a human donor with severe aplastic anemia or a healthy control (not recorded which).

The chain carries TRBV19 and TRBJ2-1, with 7 positions matching TRBD2. Germline CDR1 is LNHDA and CDR2 is SQIVND (reference sequence). V lost 8 bases and J lost 8; bases outside the gene matches: 3. The CDR3 extends over 11 amino acids. Written as DNA, the CDR3 is TGTGCCAGTGTGGGGGGGGATGAGCAGTTCTTC. Protein product: CASVGGDEQFF. Supplemented by reference TRBV19 and TRBJ2-1, the full variable domain reads DGGITQSPKYLFRKEGQNVTLSCEQNLNHDAMYWYRQDPGQGLRLIYYSQIVNDFQKGDIAEGYSVSREKKESFPLTVTSAQKNPTAFYLCASVGGDEQFFGPGTRLTVL.

The table lists this clonotype with many counts. The chain recombines TRBV11-2 with TRBJ2-7, with no clear D. The CDR3 is made up of 13 amino acids. The ends were cut back, 6 bases at V and 6 bases at J, with 15 bases in the middle. Germline lookup yields CDR1 SGHAT and CDR2 FQNNGV. In DNA, the CDR3 is TGTGCCAGCAGAAATAGGAGAGTTACCGAGCAGTACTTC. Protein sequence: CASRNRRVTEQYF.

The chain combines TRBV7-9 with TRBJ1-1; D uncertain. The CDR3 is made up of 12 amino acids. CDR1 SEHNR and CDR2 FQNEAQ come from the germline V gene (reference sequence). Trimming removed 2 bases at V and 7 bases at J, with 8 bases between. The CDR3 nucleotides read TGTGCCAGCAGCTTATACACCAGTGAAGCTTTCTTT. Protein product: CASSLYTSEAFF.

This clonotype was detected many times. The chain carries TRBV20-1 and TRBJ1-1, with a possible D match to TRBD1 (5 bases). Trimming removed 0 bases at V and 1 base at J, with 12 bases between. The CDR3 spans 15 residues. In germline, CDR1 is DFQATT, CDR2 SNEGSKA (reference sequence). CDR3 amino acids: CSARDPQGANTEAFF. Here the CDR3 DNA reads TGCAGTGCTAGAGACCCCCAAGGGGCGAACACTGAAGCTTTCTTT.

The chain links TRBV7-8 to TRBJ1-2; D not certain. V was clipped by 5 bases and J by 2 bases, with 12 bases between them. From germline, CDR1 is SGHVS and CDR2 FQNEAQ. CDR3 size: 14 residues. CDR3 sequence (DNA): TGTGCCAGCAGCCCCGCCCGGGAGAACTATGGCTACACCTTC. This translates into CASSPARENYGYTF.

The CDR3 is CASSLSRDEQFF. The CDR3 nucleotides are TGTGCCAGCAGCTTAAGTAGGGATGAGCAGTTCTTC. The chain recombines TRBV7-8 with TRBJ2-1; D gene unclear. The CDR3 sequence is 12 residues long. Germline V CDR1 and CDR2: SGHVS, FQNEAQ. The germline V and J ends were trimmed by 2 bases and 8 bases, with 7 bases remaining between them.

Ten or more counts support this clonotype. The chain carries TRBV12-3 or TRBV12-4 and TRBJ2-3; 13 nucleotides match TRBD2. The CDR3 has 18 residues. Trimming at V came to 0 bases and at J to 4 bases, leaving 7 bases not matched to a gene. CDR3: CASSLAFLTSGGADTQYF. DNA of the CDR3: TGTGCCAGCAGTTTAGCGTTCCTCACTAGCGGGGGGGCAGATACGCAGTATTTT.

This clonotype appeared many times. V and J are TRBV5-6 and TRBJ2-5; TRBD1 aligns across 7 bases. This CDR3 has 14 amino acids. J lost 1 base, V lost 2 bases, and 2 bases had no gene match. The germline V gene encodes CDR1 SGHDT and CDR2 YYEEEE. CDR3 sequence: CASSLQGTQETQYF. CDR3 DNA: TGTGCCAGCAGCTTACAGGGGACCCAAGAGACCCAGTACTTC.

V and J are TRBV5-8 and TRBJ2-2; D uncertain. CDR3 length: 14 residues. Germline CDR1 and CDR2: SGHTS and YDEGEE. V shed 0 bases and J shed 2 bases, with 5 bases lying between them. The chain's CDR3 is CASSLGHNTGELFF. CDR3 nucleotide sequence: TGTGCCAGCAGCTTGGGGCATAACACCGGGGAGCTGTTTTTT.

This clonotype has ten or more counts. The chain is built from TRBV6-2 or TRBV6-3 and TRBJ2-7, with TRBD1 as a possible D gene (7 bases). Germline assignment: CDR1 MNHEY and CDR2 SVGEGT. The CDR3 has 15 residues. V was shortened by 0 bases and J by 3 bases, with 12 bases between the two germline ends. The CDR3 is CASSYSTGRYYEQYF. CDR3 bases: TGTGCCAGCAGTTACTCGACAGGGAGGTACTACGAGCAGTACTTC.

V is TRBV19 and J is TRBJ1-1; D gene ambiguous. The length of the CDR3 is 13 residues. Trimming removed 6 bases at V and 3 bases at J, with 11 bases between. CDR1 LNHDA and CDR2 SQIVND come from the germline V gene (reference sequence). The CDR3 DNA sequence: TGTGCCAGTAGCCGCCCGGGAGACACTGAAGCTTTCTTT. Its protein product is CASSRPGDTEAFF.

The J gene is TRBJ2-7, the V gene TRBV15, with 10 bases matching TRBD1. CDR3 length equals 14 residues. The germline V gene has CDR1 LNHNV and CDR2 YYDKDF (reference sequence). V lost 5 bases and J lost 2; bases outside the gene matches: 3. The CDR3 region is CATSSGQGPYEQYF. The CDR3 DNA reads TGTGCCACCAGCTCGGGACAGGGGCCCTACGAGCAGTACTTC.

The chain joins TRBV7-2 to TRBJ2-1, with 12 bases that match TRBD2. The CDR3 is 15 amino acids. Germline V gene lookup returns CDR1 SGHTA and CDR2 FQGNSA. The ends lost 2 bases at V and 9 bases at J; junction bases unmatched: 5. The CDR3: CASSLLAGGLSEQFF. The DNA of the CDR3 is TGTGCCAGCAGCTTACTAGCGGGGGGGCTCTCTGAGCAGTTCTTC.

The rearrangement joins TRBV25-1 to TRBJ1-1; 7 nucleotides agree with TRBD1. Germline CDR1 is MGHDK and CDR2 is SYGVNS. V lost 7 bases, J lost 3 bases, and 5 bases stayed unmatched. The CDR3 has 13 amino acids. CDR3 protein: CASIRTGDTEAFF. The CDR3 DNA sequence: TGTGCCAGCATCAGGACAGGCGACACTGAAGCTTTCTTT.

The J gene is TRBJ2-5, the V gene TRBV7-9; TRBD1 matches at 9 bases. Germline CDR1 SEHNR, CDR2 FQNEAQ (reference sequence). J was trimmed by 5 bases and V by 5 bases; bases with no gene match: 12. The CDR3 has 16 amino acids. The CDR3 nucleotides read TGTGCCAGCAGCGCGGAACAGGGGGCGCCGGTTGAGACCCAGTACTTC. Its protein is CASSAEQGAPVETQYF.

The chain is built from TRBV19 and TRBJ2-1; 15 positions match TRBD2. With 6 bases clipped from V and 5 bases from J, the junction kept 5 bases outside the gene matches. This CDR3 region has 16 residues. Germline V gene sequence: CDR1 LNHDA, CDR2 SQIVND (reference sequence). The CDR3 region has the DNA TGTGCCAGTAGGGGACTAGCGGGAGGTGGGAACAATGAGCAGTTCTTC. Protein sequence: CASRGLAGGGNNEQFF.

This chain uses TRBV2 with TRBJ1-5; no definite D call. CDR1 SNHLY and CDR2 FYNNEI come from the germline V gene. The CDR3 extends over 16 amino acids. Trimming stripped 4 bases from V and 1 base from J, with 14 bases between. CDR3 protein: CASSGLNQGSNQPQHF. As DNA, the CDR3 is TGTGCCAGCAGTGGCCTTAACCAAGGGAGCAATCAGCCCCAGCATTTT.

V is TRBV2 and J is TRBJ2-5; D uncertain. Germline V lookup: CDR1 SNHLY, CDR2 FYNNEI. The CDR3 has 15 residues. V shed 1 base and J shed 0 bases, with 9 bases lying between them. The CDR3 region is CASSEGLWDQETQYF. The CDR3 DNA sequence: TGTGCCAGCAGTGAAGGGTTATGGGACCAAGAGACCCAGTACTTC.

This clonotype has at least ten counts. The V gene is TRBV30, the J gene TRBJ1-3; D unresolved. CDR1 and CDR2 (germline): GTSNPN, SVGIG (reference sequence). The CDR3 runs 10 residues. With 3 bases removed from V and 7 bases from J, the gap between germline ends came to 4 bases. CDR3 sequence reads: CAWRSNTIYF. CDR3 in DNA: TGTGCCTGGAGATCGAACACCATATATTTT.

The V and J genes are TRBV5-1 and TRBJ1-2; a possible D gene is TRBD1 (6 bases). V shed 2 bases and J shed 0 bases, with 17 bases lying between them. Germline CDR1 is SGHRS and CDR2 is YFSETQ. The CDR3 sequence is 17 residues long. The CDR3 loop is CASSFFGGASSNYGYTF. CDR3 DNA sequence: TGCGCCAGCAGCTTCTTTGGGGGCGCGTCGTCTAACTATGGCTACACCTTC.

V and J are TRBV7-3 and TRBJ2-3, with 8 bases fitting TRBD1. The CDR3 is made up of 15 amino acids. Germline CDR1 SGHTA, CDR2 FQGTGA. Trimming at V came to 4 bases and at J to 0 bases, leaving 3 bases not matched to a gene. The CDR3 protein is CASSSTGGSTDTQYF. The DNA of the CDR3 is TGTGCCAGCAGCTCTACAGGGGGGAGCACAGATACGCAGTATTTT. Looking up the rest from reference TRBV7-3 and TRBJ2-3 gives the full variable domain: GAGVSQTPSNKVTEKGKYVELRCDPISGHTALYWYRQSLGQGPEFLIYFQGTGAADDSGLPNDRFFAVRPEGSVSTLKIQRTERGDSAVYLCASSSTGGSTDTQYFGPGTRLTVL.

In its sample, this clonotype was seen a few times. The chain employs TRBV7-8 and TRBJ2-1, with TRBD2 matching 9 bases. V trimming: 0 bases; J trimming: 15 bases; junction bases outside the gene matches: 12. Germline CDR1 reads SGHVS; CDR2 reads FQNEAQ. The CDR3 spans 15 residues. CDR3 residues: CASSLASGLATSRFF. For the CDR3, the DNA is TGTGCCAGCAGCTTAGCGTCTGGACTAGCGACGTCTCGGTTCTTC.

Only a few counts were recorded for this clonotype. One end of the junction varies from germline; a read error may be responsible. The chain recombines TRBV7-2 with TRBJ2-1; 12 bases are a match to TRBD2. CDR3 size: 14 residues. Germline V CDR1 and CDR2: SGHTA, FQGNSA. CDR3 protein: CASSLAGGFDEQFF. CDR3 nucleotide sequence: TGTGCCAGCAGCCTAGCGGGGGGGTTCGATGAGCAGTTCTTC.

The gene calls are TRBV12-5 and TRBJ2-3, with TRBD1 matching 10 bases. Germline V gene data show CDR1 as LGHNT and CDR2 as FRNRAP. Trimming at V came to 4 bases and at J to 4 bases, leaving 8 bases not matched to a gene. The CDR3 has 16 amino acids. DNA of the CDR3: TGTGCTAGTGGTTCCCCGGACAGGGGGATTCCAGATACGCAGTATTTT. This encodes CASGSPDRGIPDTQYF.

The rearrangement uses TRBV6-1 and TRBJ1-1, with D unclear. V lost 0 bases, J lost 7 bases, and 6 bases lay in between. The CDR3 contains 12 residues. The germline gives CDR1 MNHNS, CDR2 SASEGT. The DNA for the CDR3 is TGTGCCAGCAGTGAAGCAGGTGTTGAAGCTTTCTTT. Its protein is CASSEAGVEAFF.

This chain links TRBV7-2 with TRBJ2-3; D uncertain. Germline values: CDR1 SGHTA, CDR2 FQGNSA. V shed 2 bases and J shed 6 bases, with 12 bases lying between them. The CDR3 runs to 14 residues. This chain's CDR3 is CASSLTQSFDTQYF. For the CDR3, the DNA is TGTGCCAGCAGCTTAACCCAATCGTTCGATACGCAGTATTTT.

A word on this clonotype: The junction does not match germline at one end; this may be a read error. The chain links TRBV7-6 to TRBJ2-1; D remains unclear. The germline V gene has CDR1 SGHVS and CDR2 FNYEAQ. The CDR3 is 13 amino acids. In nucleotides, the CDR3 is TGTGCTAGCAGCTCAGATCTAAGTCATGAGCAGTTCTTC. Translation gives CASSSDLSHEQFF. Supplemented by reference TRBV7-6 and TRBJ2-1, the full variable domain reads GAGVSQSPRYKVTKRGQDVALRCDPISGHVSLYWYRQALGQGPEFLTYFNYEAQQDKSGLPNDRFSAERPEGSISTLTIQRTEQRDSAMYRCASSSDLSHEQFFGPGTRLTVL.

This clonotype was counted many times. V gene TRBV2 combines with J gene TRBJ1-2, with TRBD1 identical over 7 bases. Germline V CDR1 and CDR2: SNHLY, FYNNEI. J was trimmed by 5 bases and V by 3 bases; bases with no gene match: 6. The CDR3 runs 14 residues. CDR3 DNA sequence: TGTGCCAGCAGTGACCATAACAGGGGATATGGCTACACCTTC. Translating it yields CASSDHNRGYGYTF. Based on the CDR3 plus reference TRBV2 and TRBJ1-2, the full variable domain is EPEVTQTPSHQVTQMGQEVILRCVPISNHLYFYWYRQILGQKVEFLVSFYNNEISEKSEIFDDQFSVERPDGSNFTLKIRSTKLEDSAMYFCASSDHNRGYGYTFGSGTRLTVV.

The rearrangement uses TRBV4-1 and TRBJ2-1; D unresolved. CDR1 MGHRA and CDR2 YSYEKL come from the germline V gene. The ends were cut back, 1 base at V and 6 bases at J, with 7 bases in the middle. CDR3 size: 13 residues. The CDR3 DNA is TGCGCCAGCAGCCAAGTAGGTCTCAATGAGCAGTTCTTC. Translation gives CASSQVGLNEQFF.

This chain uses TRBV5-8 with TRBJ2-3; tentative D call: TRBD2 (5 bases). Deletions cut 4 bases from V and 0 bases from J, with 12 bases between. The CDR3 extends over 15 amino acids. Germline assignment: CDR1 SGHTS and CDR2 YDEGEE. The CDR3 protein is CASSAGSGSTDTQYF. CDR3 coding DNA: TGTGCCAGCAGCGCCGGAAGCGGTAGCACAGATACGCAGTATTTT.

The rearrangement uses TRBV15 and TRBJ2-5, with 8 bases fitting TRBD1. Germline CDR1 and CDR2: LNHNV and YYDKDF (reference sequence). V lost 1 base and J lost 2; bases outside the gene matches: 3. The CDR3 has 15 residues. The CDR3 DNA is TGTGCCACCAGCAGAGCGCAGGGGGCGCAAGAGACCCAGTACTTC. Translated, it gives CATSRAQGAQETQYF. Filled out from reference TRBV15 and TRBJ2-5, the complete variable domain reads DAMVIQNPRYQVTQFGKPVTLSCSQTLNHNVMYWYQQKSSQAPKLLFHYYDKDFNNEADTPDNFQSRRPNTSFCFLDIRSPGLGDTAMYLCATSRAQGAQETQYFGPGTRLLVL.

The rearrangement uses TRBV10-3 and TRBJ2-7, with D tentatively TRBD2 (5 bases). The ends were cut back, 6 bases at V and 6 bases at J, with 18 bases in the middle. Germline V gives CDR1 ENHRY, CDR2 SYGVKD. The CDR3 is 14 residues long. Here the CDR3 reads CAISADRETGEQYF. In DNA form, the CDR3 reads TGTGCCATCAGCGCCGATAGGGAGACGGGCGAGCAGTACTTC.